The text below deals with one T cell receptor beta chain. Its antigen is unidentified. Germline CDR1 and CDR2: MNHEY and SVGAGI. The CDR3 contains 15 residues. Trimming cost V 6 bases and J 2 bases; bases outside gene matches: 6. The PCR employed 60 Vbeta primers together with 13 Jbeta primers. TCRdb's copy holds only in-frame clones and misses some; the assay was immunoSEQ multiplex PCR. The sample yields 120,000 or so clones, less than 85% seen once. This record comes from a study of cytomegalovirus exposure and HLA in healthy donors. Study findings and constraints: Rarity characterized most TCR sequences, yet some public TCRs appeared in many donors.

The source material was PBMCs. This clonotype was obtained from a man younger than 35 in good health and CMV-seropositive. The gene calls are TRBV6-5 and TRBJ1-4; 7 bases agree with TRBD1. The CDR3 DNA reads as TGTGCCAGCAGGCTCCACAGGGGCACTAATGAAAAACTGTTTTTT. Its protein is CASRLHRGTNEKLFF.